This TCR beta chain was identified during a study of cytomegalovirus exposure and HLA in healthy donors. Study outcomes and limitations: CMV serostatus was the sole immune exposure information available. It is likely that the observed cluster of highly shared sequence variants was a sequencing artifact. Among CMV-associated TCR beta chains, most appeared HLA-restricted in a later analysis. Reported findings show TCR beta sequences accurately forecast HLA-A and HLA-B alleles in most subjects.

It was with 60 Vbeta and 13 Jbeta primers that the PCR ran. This table comes from immunoSEQ multiplex PCR, and its TCRdb copy is limited to in-frame clones, with some not included. The table includes tens of thousands of clones, 65% to 80% detected once. CDR1 and CDR2 from the germline V gene are SGHRS and YFSETQ. The CDR3 spans 17 residues. The ends lost 0 bases at V and 2 bases at J; junction bases unmatched: 10. The sample holds a few counts of this clone. Its specificity is unknown. The chain employs TRBV5-1 and TRBJ1-2, with 7 bases identical to TRBD1. This clonotype was sampled from a man in his forties in good health and CMV-seropositive. Sequenced input: PBMCs. CDR3 in DNA: TGCGCCAGCAGCTTGGGGCCTTTAACAGGGGCAAACTATGGCTACACCTTC. The encoded protein is CASSLGPLTGANYGYTF.